Below are 26 T cell receptor beta chains sequenced from a single sample in a study of blood T cell repertoires in COVID-19. Repertoires were generated with immunoSEQ multiplex PCR, while TCRdb's copy carries only in-frame clones and drops some. The sample lists some 200,000 clones; around 79% were seen once. Material for sequencing was peripheral blood. These receptors were collected from a woman aged 65 to 85 with acute or convalescent COVID-19.

The V and J genes are TRBV19 and TRBJ2-7; TRBD2 might be the D (6 bases). Germline CDR1 is LNHDA and CDR2 is SQIVND (reference sequence). CDR3 length: 14 amino acids. Trimming took off 4 bases at V and 3 bases at J, with 13 bases between the two ends. This chain's CDR3 is CASSNPGVFYEQYF. Written as DNA, the CDR3 is TGTGCCAGTAGTAATCCGGGAGTGTTCTACGAGCAGTACTTC. The full variable domain, in which reference TRBV19 and TRBJ2-7 provide the parts outside the CDR3, is DGGITQSPKYLFRKEGQNVTLSCEQNLNHDAMYWYRQDPGQGLRLIYYSQIVNDFQKGDIAEGYSVSREKKESFPLTVTSAQKNPTAFYLCASSNPGVFYEQYFGPGTRLTVT.

The chain carries TRBV3-1 (or the pseudogene TRBV3-2) and TRBJ2-7, with a possible D match to TRBD1 (6 bases). Germline V gene sequence: CDR1 LGHDT, CDR2 YNNKEL (reference sequence). V lost 3 bases and J lost 1, with 10 bases in between. The CDR3 length is 14 residues. Here the CDR3 reads CASSHEGVSYEQYF. The CDR3 DNA is TGTGCCAGCAGCCATGAGGGGGTATCCTACGAGCAGTACTTC.

The chain uses TRBV5-4 and TRBJ2-7; TRBD1 agrees at 7 bases. V shed 4 bases, J shed 3 bases, and the junction held 7 bases outside the gene matches. This CDR3 has 14 amino acids. Germline V gene data show CDR1 as SGHNT and CDR2 as YYREEE (reference sequence). CDR3 region: CASSLSTGNYEQYF. Here the CDR3 DNA reads TGTGCCAGCAGCCTCTCGACAGGGAACTACGAGCAGTACTTC.

The genes are TRBV5-6 and TRBJ2-7; 10 bases are a match to TRBD1. Germline loops: CDR1 SGHDT, CDR2 YYEEEE. The junction had 7 bases not matched to a gene; V was cut back by 0 bases and J by 4 bases. This CDR3 has 16 residues. CDR3 sequence (DNA): TGTGCCAGCAGCTTGGATTTTGGGGACAGGGGATACGAGCAGTACTTC. Its protein is CASSLDFGDRGYEQYF.

The chain combines TRBV5-8 with TRBJ2-1; no firm D call. CDR3 length: 15 residues. Germline assignment: CDR1 SGHTS and CDR2 YDEGEE. V shed 2 bases and J shed 1 base, with 10 bases lying between them. The CDR3 reads CASSFDFTSYNEQFF. The DNA of the CDR3 is TGTGCCAGCAGCTTCGACTTCACGTCCTACAATGAGCAGTTCTTC. Complete variable domain (other parts from reference TRBV5-8 and TRBJ2-1): EAGVTQSPTHLIKTRGQQATLRCSPISGHTSVYWYQQALGLGLQFLLWYDEGEERNRGNFPPRFSGRQFPNYSSELNVNALELEDSALYLCASSFDFTSYNEQFFGPGTRLTVL.

The chain is built from TRBV27 and TRBJ2-7; D call uncertain. The CDR3 is 12 amino acids. Germline values: CDR1 MNHEY, CDR2 SMNVEV (reference sequence). Trimming shortened V by 3 bases and J by 3 bases, and 6 bases separated the two germline ends. DNA of the CDR3: TGTGCCAGCAGTTTCCCCCTCTACGAGCAGTACTTC. Residues: CASSFPLYEQYF.

The rearrangement joins TRBV25-1 to TRBJ2-7; 8 bases map to TRBD2. CDR3 size: 13 residues. Germline V CDR1 and CDR2: MGHDK, SYGVNS. Losses at the gene ends were 6 bases for V and 5 bases for J; bases not matched to a gene: 6. CDR3 sequence: CASRAGGRDEQYF. Here the CDR3 DNA reads TGTGCCAGCAGGGCGGGAGGCAGGGACGAGCAGTACTTC.

This clone was recorded a few times. The chain carries TRBV6-5 and TRBJ2-3; D perhaps matches TRBD2 (6 bases). Germline loops: CDR1 MNHEY, CDR2 SVGAGI. The CDR3 runs 15 residues. Trimming removed 4 bases at V and 0 bases at J, with 11 bases between. The CDR3 protein is CASSWDGTSTDTQYF. The CDR3 DNA reads as TGTGCCAGCAGTTGGGACGGGACTAGCACAGATACGCAGTATTTT.

Worth noting for this clone: The sample holds other DNA sequences that translate to the same CDR3. The rearrangement uses TRBV6-5 and TRBJ1-1; tentative D call: TRBD1 (6 bases). This CDR3 region has 12 residues. The germline V gene encodes CDR1 MNHEY and CDR2 SVGAGI. Trimming removed 4 bases from V and 4 bases from J, with 7 bases in between. The CDR3 spells CASSSTGTEAFF. The CDR3 DNA is TGTGCCAGCAGTTCGACAGGCACTGAAGCTTTCTTT.

This chain uses TRBV5-4 with TRBJ1-1; D is uncertain. The CDR3 loop spans 11 amino acids. V was clipped by 0 bases and J by 7 bases, with 4 bases between them. Germline CDR1 SGHNT, CDR2 YYREEE (reference sequence). The CDR3: CASSLDSEAFF. The CDR3 DNA reads TGTGCCAGCAGCTTGGACAGTGAAGCTTTCTTT.

In its sample, this clone was seen a few times. The chain couples TRBV24-1 to TRBJ2-5; 14 bases are a match to TRBD2. Germline CDR1 KGHDR, CDR2 SFDVKD. The trim removed 4 bases at V and 0 bases at J, leaving 6 bases unmatched. The CDR3 contains 18 residues. Here the CDR3 reads CATSDPRTSGRYQETQYF. The CDR3 DNA reads TGTGCCACCAGTGACCCTCGGACTAGCGGGAGGTACCAAGAGACCCAGTACTTC.

The chain combines TRBV21-1 with TRBJ1-5. TRBV21-1 counts as a pseudogene. CDR3 length: 15 amino acids. The DNA of the CDR3 is TGTGCCAGCAGCTGTGCGAACTGCCCATTGAGACCCCAGCATTTT. Amino acids: CASSCANCPLRPQHF.

The DNA for the CDR3 is TGTGCCAGCAGCTACGACAGGAGCACAGATACGCAGTATTTT. It yields the protein CASSYDRSTDTQYF. This rearrangement joins TRBV11-3 to TRBJ2-3, with D perhaps matching TRBD1 (6 bases). CDR1 and CDR2 (germline): SGHNT, YENEEA. The CDR3 extends over 14 amino acids. Trimming shortened V by 4 bases and J by 0 bases, and 8 bases separated the two germline ends.

The chain is built from TRBV5-5 and TRBJ2-7; TRBD1 matches 7 bases. The germline V gene has CDR1 SGHKS and CDR2 YYEKEE (reference sequence). Losses at the gene ends were 3 bases for V and 0 bases for J; bases not matched to a gene: 6. This CDR3 contains 15 residues. CDR3 residues: CASSSRWDSSYEQYF. In nucleotides, the CDR3 is TGTGCCAGCAGCTCGCGATGGGACAGCTCCTACGAGCAGTACTTC. Full variable domain (outside the CDR3, taken from reference TRBV5-5 and TRBJ2-7): DAGVTQSPTHLIKTRGQQVTLRCSPISGHKSVSWYQQVLGQGPQFIFQYYEKEERGRGNFPDRFSARQFPNYSSELNVNALLLGDSALYLCASSSRWDSSYEQYFGPGTRLTVT.

The chain recombines TRBV6-5 with TRBJ2-5; D unresolved. V lost 4 bases and J 4 bases, leaving 4 bases between the germline ends. The germline V gene has CDR1 MNHEY and CDR2 SVGAGI. The CDR3 consists of 11 residues. CDR3 coding DNA: TGTGCCAGCAGTTCGGGAGAGACCCAGTACTTC. Translated, it gives CASSSGETQYF.

This clone was detected a few times. This chain connects TRBV9 to TRBJ1-1; D may be TRBD1 (6 bases). The CDR3 totals 17 residues. The ends were cut back, 4 bases at V and 2 bases at J, with 21 bases in the middle. Germline V gene lookup returns CDR1 SGDLS and CDR2 YYNGEE. The chain's CDR3 is CASSPSLGTRGNTEAFF. In DNA form, the CDR3 reads TGTGCCAGCAGCCCCAGTCTTGGGACACGAGGCAACACTGAAGCTTTCTTT.

The V gene is TRBV3-1 (or the pseudogene TRBV3-2), the J gene TRBJ2-7, with D perhaps TRBD2 (5 bases). The germline gives CDR1 LGHDT, CDR2 YNNKEL (reference sequence). The CDR3 covers 15 residues. Trimming removed 0 bases at V and 9 bases at J, with 18 bases between. CDR3 amino acids: CASSQDANPRRRQYF. In DNA, the CDR3 is TGTGCCAGCAGCCAAGATGCTAACCCTCGGAGGCGGCAGTACTTC.

At least ten counts were recorded for this clone. V and J are TRBV6-2 or TRBV6-3 and TRBJ2-7; unclear D gene. This CDR3 has 15 amino acids. V shed 2 bases and J shed 7 bases, with 18 bases lying between them. Germline CDR1 MNHEY, CDR2 SVGEGT. This chain's CDR3 is CASSYLPYAPEEQYF. The DNA of the CDR3 is TGTGCCAGCAGTTACCTTCCGTATGCCCCAGAAGAGCAGTACTTC.

This chain connects TRBV6-1 to TRBJ1-5; 8 nucleotides line up with TRBD1. With 1 base clipped from V and 7 bases from J, the junction kept 6 bases outside the gene matches. There are 15 residues in the CDR3. The V gene's germline CDR1 is MNHNS and CDR2 SASEGT. The CDR3 loop reads CASSEGTGNRQPQHF. CDR3 nucleotides: TGTGCCAGCAGTGAAGGGACAGGGAATCGGCAGCCCCAGCATTTT.

The J gene is TRBJ1-3, the V gene TRBV7-9; D is ambiguous. CDR3 length equals 15 residues. Trimming took off 7 bases at V and 2 bases at J, with 15 bases between the two ends. The germline CDR1 and CDR2 sequences are SEHNR and FQNEAQ (reference sequence). The CDR3 loop reads CASKPQLAAGNTIYF. The CDR3 DNA sequence: TGTGCCAGCAAACCACAGCTGGCCGCTGGAAACACCATATATTTT.

CDR3 in DNA: TGCGCCAGCAGCACCGGACAGGGACCAGGACGCGAGCAGTTCTTC. It codes for CASSTGQGPGREQFF. V usage is TRBV5-1 and J usage is TRBJ2-1; TRBD1 matches at 8 bases. Germline loops: CDR1 SGHRS, CDR2 YFSETQ. J gave up 10 bases and V 4 bases, and 13 bases lay outside the gene matches. CDR3 length equals 15 residues.

This rearrangement joins TRBV6-1 to TRBJ1-5; D call uncertain. Trimming left V 3 bases short and J 0 bases short, with 9 bases between. The CDR3 runs to 15 residues. The germline V gene encodes CDR1 MNHNS and CDR2 SASEGT. The CDR3 DNA reads TGTGCCAGCAGTGAGCTTCTATATAGCAATCAGCCCCAGCATTTT. Residues: CASSELLYSNQPQHF.

This clone was counted only a few times. This chain uses TRBV20-1 with TRBJ2-1, with a tentative D call TRBD2 (6 bases). V was cut by 3 bases and J by 7 bases, with 22 bases left in between. Per germline, CDR1 DFQATT and CDR2 SNEGSKA (reference sequence). CDR3 length equals 16 residues. The CDR3 DNA reads as TGCAGTGCTAGTTCCCTAGGGACTGTTCTCCGAAATGAGCAGTTCTTC. It codes for CSASSLGTVLRNEQFF.

The rearrangement joins TRBV5-1 to TRBJ1-5, with D unresolved. Trimming took 0 bases from V and 0 from J, leaving 22 bases between them. CDR3 size: 20 residues. Germline V lookup: CDR1 SGHRS, CDR2 YFSETQ. The CDR3 DNA reads TGCGCCAGCAGCTTGGCCAACAGAAGCCCCAATAGATATAGCAATCAGCCCCAGCATTTT. Encoded protein: CASSLANRSPNRYSNQPQHF.

DNA for the CDR3: TGTGCCAGCAGCCCGGAAATAGACGGAGTTAGCAATCAGCCCCAGCATTTT. This gives the protein CASSPEIDGVSNQPQHF. The chain has TRBV7-3 and TRBJ1-5; D is unclear. The V end was cut by 5 bases, the J end by 0 bases, with 17 bases between. Germline assignment: CDR1 SGHTA and CDR2 FQGTGA. The CDR3 sequence is 17 residues long.

This chain connects TRBV9 to TRBJ2-1, with D uncertain. CDR3 length: 15 residues. V lost 1 base and J lost 0, with 8 bases in between. From germline, CDR1 is SGDLS and CDR2 YYNGEE. The CDR3 DNA sequence: TGTGCCAGCAGCGTACGGTCTAGCTCCTACAATGAGCAGTTCTTC. This encodes CASSVRSSSYNEQFF.